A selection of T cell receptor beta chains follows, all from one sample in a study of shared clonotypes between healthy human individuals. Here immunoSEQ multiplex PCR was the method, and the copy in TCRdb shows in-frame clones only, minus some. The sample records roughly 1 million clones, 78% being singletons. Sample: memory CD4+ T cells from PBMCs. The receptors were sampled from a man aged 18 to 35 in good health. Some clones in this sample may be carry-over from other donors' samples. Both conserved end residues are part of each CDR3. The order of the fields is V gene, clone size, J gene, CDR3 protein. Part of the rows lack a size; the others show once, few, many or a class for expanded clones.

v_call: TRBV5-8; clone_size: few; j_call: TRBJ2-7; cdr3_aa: CASRLRTGGNEQYF
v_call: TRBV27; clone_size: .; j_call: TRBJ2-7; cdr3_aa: CASSYRGPLVEKYF
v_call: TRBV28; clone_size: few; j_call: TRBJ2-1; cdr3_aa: CASSSPGTGGQFF
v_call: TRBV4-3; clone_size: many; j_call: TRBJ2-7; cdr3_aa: CASSQRTGDEQYF
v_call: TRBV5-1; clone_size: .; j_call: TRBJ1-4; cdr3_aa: CASSLRSGGEKLFF
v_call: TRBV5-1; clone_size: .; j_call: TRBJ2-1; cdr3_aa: CASRIAGAYNEQFF
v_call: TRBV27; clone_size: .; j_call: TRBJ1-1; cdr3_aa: CASSALPGQGTNTEAFF
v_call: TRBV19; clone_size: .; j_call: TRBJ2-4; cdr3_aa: CASRDHNIQYF
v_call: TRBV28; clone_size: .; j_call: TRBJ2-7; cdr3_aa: CASSLGRGRLAGGYEQYF
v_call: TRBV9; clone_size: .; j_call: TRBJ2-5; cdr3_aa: CASSVVKAEGEETQYF
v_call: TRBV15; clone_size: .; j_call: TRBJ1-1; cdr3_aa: CATSRDSAGWGTEAFF
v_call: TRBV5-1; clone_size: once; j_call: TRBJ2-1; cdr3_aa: CASSLGDSRNNEQFF
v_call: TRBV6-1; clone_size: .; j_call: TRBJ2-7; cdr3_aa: CASRREWAGGYEQYF
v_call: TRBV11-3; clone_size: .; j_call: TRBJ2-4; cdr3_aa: CASSLDGTNLAKNIQYF
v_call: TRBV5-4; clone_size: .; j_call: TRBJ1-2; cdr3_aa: CASSLDRNYGYTF
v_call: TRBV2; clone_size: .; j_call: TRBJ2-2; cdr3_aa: CASRVAGGYTGELFF
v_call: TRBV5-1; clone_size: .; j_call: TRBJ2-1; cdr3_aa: CASSLTRGPRGYNEQFF
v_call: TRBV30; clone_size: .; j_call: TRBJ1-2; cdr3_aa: CAWIRDRDLNYGYTF
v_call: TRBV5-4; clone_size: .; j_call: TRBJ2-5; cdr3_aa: CASSQGLEETQYF
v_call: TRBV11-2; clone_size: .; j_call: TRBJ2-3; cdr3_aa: CASSLRTGGTDTQYF
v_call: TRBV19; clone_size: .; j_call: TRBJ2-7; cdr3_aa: CASSRLSGSTYEQYF
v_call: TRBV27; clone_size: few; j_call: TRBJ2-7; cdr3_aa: CASSSRRGWWDEQYF
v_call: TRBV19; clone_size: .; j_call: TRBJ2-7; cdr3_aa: CASSIGAGREQYF
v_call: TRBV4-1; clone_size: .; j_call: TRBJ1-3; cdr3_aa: CASSQGRGLSGNTIYF
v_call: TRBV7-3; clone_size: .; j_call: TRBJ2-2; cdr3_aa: CASSSHLLAGGGELFF
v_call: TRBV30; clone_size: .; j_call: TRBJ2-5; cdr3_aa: CAWSVKGTETQYF
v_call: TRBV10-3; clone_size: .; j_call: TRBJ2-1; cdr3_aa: CAISEISGRAQEQFF
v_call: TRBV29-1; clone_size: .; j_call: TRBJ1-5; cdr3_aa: CSVAGQASNQPQHF
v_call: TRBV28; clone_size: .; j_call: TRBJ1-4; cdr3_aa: CASRSGGTNEKLFF
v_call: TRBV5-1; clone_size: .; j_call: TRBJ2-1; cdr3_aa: CASSLVASEYNEQFF
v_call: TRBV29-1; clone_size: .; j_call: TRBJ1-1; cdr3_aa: CSVDRGLNTEAFF
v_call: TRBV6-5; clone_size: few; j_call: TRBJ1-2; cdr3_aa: CASRKTGTYGYTF
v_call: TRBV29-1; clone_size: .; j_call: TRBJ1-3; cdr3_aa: CSVLENVGNTIYF